This section outlines one T cell receptor beta chain sequence together with its context. As yet, its antigen is unknown. The CDR3 extends over 17 amino acids. Trimming took 5 bases from V and 6 from J, leaving 20 bases between them. Germline V lookup: CDR1 MNHNY, CDR2 SVGAGI (reference sequence). Staff drew 8 to 10 milliliters of peripheral blood from each donor. Then a second PCR, running about 6 to 12 cycles, was carried out with a sample-barcoded 5' primer and a J-beta primer mix. TCRdb analysed the 5' RACE reads with MiXCR anew, one entry per CDR3 protein. The repertoire holds more than 1.4 million distinct CDR3 sequences, approximately 42% seen once, with around 8% in the top ten. The sample is drawn from a study of blood T cells in healthy people across ages. The study's findings and limits: It was held that the diversity estimates obtained from one million T cells were underestimates. TCR beta diversity per million T cells fell roughly linearly with age.

The sample consisted of blood. The V and J genes are TRBV6-6 and TRBJ1-6; D gene unclear. The sequence derives from a young woman in good health. The CDR3 region is CASSTLLRGVGNSPLHF. Written as DNA, the CDR3 is TGTGCCAGCAGTACCCTCCTACGAGGAGTTGGTAATTCACCCCTCCACTTT.